Detailed here is one TCR beta chain. Its target is not known. Per the germline V gene, CDR1 is SGHAT and CDR2 is FQNNGV. The CDR3 has 18 residues. With 5 bases removed from V and 4 bases from J, the gap between germline ends came to 26 bases. The data derive from a study of T cell repertoires in cytomegalovirus infection. Looking at the study overall: Researchers turned to recently identified HLA-C-restricted CMV epitopes as well as well-studied HLA-B-restricted ones. It can be stated that public TCR beta signatures indicated CMV infection as well as a matching HLA type. The study, taken as a whole, reports: Dominating the ex vivo response were HLA-C-restricted CMV-specific TCR beta clonotypes. Adding up the frequency of public TCR beta families identified people who carried CMV plus the relevant HLA.

TCRdb redid the calling of the reads with MiXCR, one entry per CDR3 protein. The top ten hold around 48% of the sample, which has 550,000 to 700,000 distinct CDR3 sequences, roughly 42% seen once. Sequenced here: cultured PBMCs, sampled from culture after CMV antigen stimulation. This TCR was sampled from a human donor in good health (CMV status not recorded). Some clones in this sample may be carry-over from other donors' samples. The V call is TRBV11-2, the J call TRBJ2-5; tentative D call: TRBD2 (6 bases). For the CDR3, the DNA is TGTGCCAGCAGCCCAATTCTAGAGCAGTACGCGGGGCGAGAGACCCAGTACTTC. It encodes CASSPILEQYAGRETQYF.